The 30 T cell receptor beta chains below were found in one sample sequenced in a study of identical twins. In TCRdb, the 5' RACE reads were re-called with MiXCR into one record per CDR3 protein. Of about 720,000 distinct CDR3 sequences listed, 15% to 20% are singletons. The same data also contributed to another study, on T cells expressing NK-cell markers.

The sequencing input was PBMCs. The receptor set was obtained from a woman aged 18-29 years in good health.

The table lists this clonotype with many counts. This CDR3 reads CASSTGWGYTF. The CDR3 DNA reads as TGTGCCAGTTCGACAGGATGGGGCTACACCTTC. The chain joins TRBV6-5 to TRBJ1-2; D may be TRBD1 (6 bases). Deletions cut 9 bases from V and 8 bases from J, with 13 bases between. The CDR3 has 11 amino acids. Germline CDR1 reads MNHEY; CDR2 reads SVGAGI.

There are many counts of this clonotype. The chain carries TRBV4-3 and TRBJ2-7; 11 nucleotides match TRBD2. CDR3 length: 15 amino acids. After removal of 4 bases from V and 5 bases from J, the junction contained 7 bases not matched to a gene. CDR1 is LGHNA and CDR2 is YSLEER in the germline V gene. This chain's CDR3 is CASSRLTSGINEQYF. In DNA form, the CDR3 reads TGCGCCAGCAGCCGACTGACTAGCGGGATCAACGAGCAGTACTTC.

This clonotype was recorded many times. V gene TRBV3-1 combines with J gene TRBJ2-7; 11 bases fit TRBD2. The CDR3 covers 18 residues. Germline V gene lookup returns CDR1 LGHDT and CDR2 YNNKEL (reference sequence). With V trimmed by 2 bases and J by 3 bases, 12 bases remained unmatched. The CDR3: CASSQLALLAGEGYEQYF. The CDR3 coding sequence is TGTGCCAGCAGCCAACTCGCCCTACTAGCGGGAGAAGGCTACGAGCAGTACTTC.

This chain connects TRBV20-1 to TRBJ2-1; no reliable D call. The germline CDR1 and CDR2 sequences are DFQATT and SNEGSKA (reference sequence). This CDR3 comprises 15 residues. V gave up 5 bases and J gave up 4 bases, with 18 bases separating them. The CDR3 DNA is TGCAGTGCTGCCTTTACCCCGTCTAGTTACAATGAGCAGTTCTTC. Its protein is CSAAFTPSSYNEQFF.

The rearrangement uses TRBV5-4 and TRBJ2-2, with 10 bases fitting TRBD2. The CDR3 is 22 residues long. Germline V lookup: CDR1 SGHNT, CDR2 YYREEE (reference sequence). V lost 1 base, J lost 0 bases, and 18 bases stayed unmatched. As DNA, the CDR3 is TGTGCCAGCAGCTTGATTTTGGTATTCCGACTAGCGGGCCGCGCGAACACCGGGGAGCTGTTTTTT. Translated, it gives CASSLILVFRLAGRANTGELFF. Variable domain in full (rest from reference TRBV5-4 and TRBJ2-2): ETGVTQSPTHLIKTRGQQVTLRCSSQSGHNTVSWYQQALGQGPQFIFQYYREEENGRGNFPPRFSGLQFPNYSSELNVNALELDDSALYLCASSLILVFRLAGRANTGELFFGEGSRLTVL.

This sequence joins TRBV20-1 and TRBJ2-7; either TRBD1 or TRBD2 may supply D (6 bases each). CDR3 length equals 13 residues. Trimming stripped 6 bases from V and 4 bases from J, with 16 bases between. Germline CDR1 DFQATT, CDR2 SNEGSKA (reference sequence). The CDR3: CSALEGGRYEQYF. In DNA form, the CDR3 reads TGCAGTGCCCTCGAGGGGGGTCGTTACGAGCAGTACTTC.

This clonotype has only a few counts. DNA for the CDR3: TGTGCCTGGAGTGCTAGCGGGAATGAGCAGTTCTTC. Translation gives CAWSASGNEQFF. V usage is TRBV30 and J usage is TRBJ2-1, with 8 nucleotides matching TRBD2. From germline, CDR1 is GTSNPN and CDR2 SVGIG (reference sequence). The CDR3 extends over 12 amino acids. V trimming: 1 base; J trimming: 7 bases; junction bases outside the gene matches: 0. The full variable domain, with the rest looked up from reference TRBV30 and TRBJ2-1, is SQTIHQWPATLVQPVGSPLSLECTVEGTSNPNLYWYRQAAGRGLQLLFYSVGIGQISSEVPQNLSASRPQDRQFILSSKKLLLSDSGFYLCAWSASGNEQFFGPGTRLTVL.

The chain has TRBV4-1 and TRBJ2-1, with 9 bases lining up with TRBD1. V was pared by 3 bases and J by 7 bases, with 7 bases of the junction left unmatched. The CDR3 loop spans 15 amino acids. Germline values: CDR1 MGHRA, CDR2 YSYEKL. Written as DNA, the CDR3 is TGCGCCAGCAGCCAGGGGGACAGGGTCTGGAATGAGCAGTTCTTC. Its translation: CASSQGDRVWNEQFF.

In this sample, this clonotype turned up many times. The rearrangement links TRBV3-1 to TRBJ2-7; D remains unclear. CDR3 length: 12 amino acids. CDR1 is LGHDT and CDR2 is YNNKEL in the germline V gene (reference sequence). V shed 3 bases and J shed 2 bases, with 5 bases lying between them. The CDR3 region is CASSHRAYEQYF. The CDR3 DNA sequence: TGTGCCAGCAGCCATAGAGCCTACGAGCAGTACTTC.

J is TRBJ2-1 and V is TRBV12-3 or TRBV12-4; D possibly corresponds to TRBD2 (7 bases). V was shortened by 4 bases and J by 0 bases, with 16 bases between the two germline ends. This CDR3 has 17 residues. The CDR3 DNA sequence: TGTGCCAGCAGTTCCGGGGGGCGGGCGAGCTCCTACAATGAGCAGTTCTTC. Its translation: CASSSGGRASSYNEQFF.

This clonotype was counted between two and nine times. The genes are TRBV20-1 and TRBJ2-7; 7 nucleotides line up with TRBD2. The CDR3 totals 15 residues. The V gene's germline CDR1 is DFQATT and CDR2 SNEGSKA (reference sequence). In DNA form, the CDR3 reads TGCTCAATACTTCGGGGAGCGGGGTCCTCCTACGAGCAGTACTTC. It yields the protein CSILRGAGSSYEQYF.

J is TRBJ1-1 and V is TRBV9; D call uncertain. CDR3 length: 15 residues. The V gene lost 4 bases and the J gene lost 8 bases, with 21 bases spanning the gap. Germline CDR1 SGDLS, CDR2 YYNGEE. This chain's CDR3 is CASSPSSGVSREAFF. CDR3 sequence (DNA): TGTGCCAGCAGCCCCAGTTCTGGTGTGTCAAGAGAAGCTTTCTTT.

The table lists this clonotype with a few counts. The V and J genes are TRBV12-3 or TRBV12-4 and TRBJ2-2, with D possibly being TRBD1 (6 bases). The CDR3 is 12 residues long. The ends were cut back, 11 bases at V and 5 bases at J, with 12 bases in the middle. For the CDR3, the DNA is TGTGCCGGACAGCACTATACCGGGGAGCTGTTTTTT. Residues: CAGQHYTGELFF.

V is TRBV20-1 and J is TRBJ2-5, with D unresolved. V shed 6 bases and J shed 5 bases, with 10 bases lying between them. The CDR3 runs to 11 residues. The V gene's germline CDR1 is DFQATT and CDR2 SNEGSKA (reference sequence). CDR3 bases: TGCAGTGCACCTAACCTGGAGACCCAGTACTTC. Its protein is CSAPNLETQYF.

V and J are TRBV5-4 and TRBJ2-3; D not resolved. Germline assignment: CDR1 SGHNT and CDR2 YYREEE (reference sequence). This CDR3 comprises 12 residues. Between the trimmed V and J ends, which lost 6 bases and 7 bases, there was a span of 12 bases. CDR3 protein: CASNENRNTQYF. The CDR3 DNA reads as TGTGCCAGCAACGAAAACAGAAATACGCAGTATTTT.

The sample holds a few counts of this clonotype. The chain combines TRBV10-3 with TRBJ2-7; D perhaps matches TRBD2 (6 bases). V was shortened by 3 bases and J by 5 bases, with 14 bases between the two germline ends. The CDR3 runs to 14 residues. CDR1 and CDR2 (germline): ENHRY, SYGVKD. The CDR3 is CAISEWPGANEQYF. The CDR3 DNA reads as TGTGCCATCAGTGAATGGCCGGGAGCCAACGAGCAGTACTTC.

The chain carries TRBV25-1 and TRBJ2-5, with D hard to call. Trimming pared 1 base from V and 5 bases from J, leaving 2 bases between. This CDR3 contains 11 residues. Germline lookup yields CDR1 MGHDK and CDR2 SYGVNS. CDR3 sequence reads: CASSESETQYF. The CDR3 bases are TGTGCCAGCAGTGAATCCGAGACCCAGTACTTC.

The chain couples TRBV29-1 to TRBJ2-7; possibly TRBD2 for D (6 bases). Germline V gene data show CDR1 as SQVTM and CDR2 as ANQGSEA. The CDR3 contains 14 residues. The V and J ends lost 3 bases and 6 bases respectively, with 18 bases between them. The CDR3 reads CSVDPGVTSREQYF. CDR3 in DNA: TGCAGCGTTGACCCGGGGGTGACTTCTCGCGAGCAGTACTTC.

V usage is TRBV3-1 and J usage is TRBJ1-2; D call uncertain. The V gene lost 4 bases and the J gene lost 4 bases, with 13 bases spanning the gap. This CDR3 comprises 14 residues. The germline V gene encodes CDR1 LGHDT and CDR2 YNNKEL (reference sequence). CDR3 loop: CASSRKGASYGYTF. The CDR3, as DNA: TGTGCCAGCAGCCGCAAGGGCGCCTCCTATGGCTACACCTTC. Together with reference TRBV3-1 and TRBJ1-2, the CDR3 gives the full variable domain: DTAVSQTPKYLVTQMGNDKSIKCEQNLGHDTMYWYKQDSKKFLKIMFSYNNKELIINETVPNRFSPKSPDKAHLNLHINSLELGDSAVYFCASSRKGASYGYTFGSGTRLTVV.

The chain employs TRBV5-5 and TRBJ2-7; TRBD1 might be the D (6 bases). The CDR3 length is 14 residues. Per germline, CDR1 SGHKS and CDR2 YYEKEE (reference sequence). V was pared by 1 base and J by 2 bases, with 10 bases between. CDR3 sequence (DNA): TGTGCCAGCAGCTTGACAGGGAACCCCTACGAGCAGTACTTC. As protein: CASSLTGNPYEQYF.

The chain couples TRBV9 to TRBJ2-1; D is unresolved. Germline V lookup: CDR1 SGDLS, CDR2 YYNGEE. V lost 3 bases and J lost 8, with 15 bases in between. This CDR3 spans 14 amino acids. The CDR3 region is CASSAAIDRDEQFF. The CDR3 coding sequence is TGTGCCAGCAGCGCTGCCATCGATAGGGATGAGCAGTTCTTC.

V usage is TRBV5-4 and J usage is TRBJ2-7; D might be TRBD2 (6 bases). Germline V gives CDR1 SGHNT, CDR2 YYREEE (reference sequence). V was shortened by 4 bases and J by 3 bases, with 14 bases between the two germline ends. The CDR3 runs 14 residues. CDR3 residues: CASSPADGSYEQYF. The CDR3 DNA reads as TGTGCCAGCAGCCCCGCGGACGGGAGCTACGAGCAGTACTTC.

This clonotype was seen a handful of times. This sequence joins TRBV20-1 and TRBJ1-5; D remains ambiguous. Germline lookup yields CDR1 DFQATT and CDR2 SNEGSKA (reference sequence). Trimming took off 2 bases at V and 3 bases at J, with 5 bases between the two ends. The CDR3 contains 12 residues. The CDR3 sequence is CSARSNNQPQHF. The CDR3 coding sequence is TGCAGTGCTAGATCTAACAATCAGCCCCAGCATTTT.

In this sample, this clonotype turned up a few times. The chain links TRBV5-1 to TRBJ2-7, with no clear D. Trimming left V 2 bases short and J 5 bases short, with 17 bases between. The CDR3 runs 15 residues. Germline CDR1 and CDR2: SGHRS and YFSETQ. CDR3 DNA sequence: TGCGCCAGCAGCTTTATTCCAGGACCCGTCCACGAGCAGTACTTC. Its translation is CASSFIPGPVHEQYF.

This clonotype came up a few times. The genes are TRBV6-5 and TRBJ2-6; a weak D match, TRBD2 (6 bases). Trimming took off 0 bases at V and 2 bases at J, with 11 bases between the two ends. In germline, CDR1 is MNHEY, CDR2 SVGAGI. The CDR3 length is 17 residues. CDR3 protein: CASSYSRRGAGANVLTF. For the CDR3, the DNA is TGTGCCAGCAGTTACTCGAGGAGGGGCGCTGGGGCCAACGTCCTGACTTTC.

The CDR3 loop is CAYPKAAIGLGELFF. Here the CDR3 DNA reads TGTGCCTACCCCAAAGCGGCCATAGGGCTCGGGGAGCTGTTTTTT. J is TRBJ2-2 and V is TRBV7-2; weak D call: TRBD2 (5 bases). Germline V gene lookup returns CDR1 SGHTA and CDR2 FQGNSA. CDR3 size: 15 residues. The germline V and J ends were trimmed by 11 bases and 7 bases, with 23 bases remaining between them.

The chain is built from TRBV4-3 and TRBJ2-1; D call uncertain. CDR3 length: 15 amino acids. V was shortened by 4 bases and J by 7 bases, with 17 bases between the two germline ends. Germline CDR1 and CDR2: LGHNA and YSLEER. The DNA for the CDR3 is TGCGCCAGCAGCCCAAACCCGGGTTCACGTAATGAGCAGTTCTTC. Protein product: CASSPNPGSRNEQFF.

Only a few counts were recorded for this clonotype. The chain is built from TRBV20-1 and TRBJ1-1; 9 nucleotides agree with TRBD1. CDR1 DFQATT and CDR2 SNEGSKA come from the germline V gene (reference sequence). The CDR3 runs to 14 residues. V was pared by 4 bases and J by 6 bases, with 9 bases of the junction left unmatched. CDR3 bases: TGCAGTGCTATACCGGACAGGGGTAGGGCTGAAGCTTTCTTT. Protein sequence: CSAIPDRGRAEAFF.

This CDR3 is CAISDTQGGIYEQYF. CDR3 nucleotide sequence: TGTGCCATCAGTGACACCCAGGGGGGGATCTACGAGCAGTACTTC. The J gene is TRBJ2-7, the V gene TRBV10-3; D is perhaps TRBD1 or TRBD2 (7 bases each). Trimming took 3 bases from V and 3 from J, leaving 15 bases between them. The CDR3 totals 15 residues. Looked up from germline, CDR1 is ENHRY and CDR2 is SYGVKD.

Only a few counts were recorded for this clonotype. The chain links TRBV12-3 or TRBV12-4 to TRBJ1-5; D is ambiguous. The CDR3 is made up of 14 amino acids. The ends were cut back, 6 bases at V and 6 bases at J, with 15 bases in the middle. CDR3 coding DNA: TGTGCCAGCAGCACTCCGGGGAGGGCTCAGCCCCAGCATTTT. Residues: CASSTPGRAQPQHF.